Listed below are T cell receptor beta chains from one sample, sequenced in a study of T cells after yellow fever vaccination. Via MiXCR, TCRdb re-called the 5' RACE reads, giving one row per CDR3 protein. The table shows approximately 32,000 distinct CDR3 sequences, with around 7% occurring only once. The input for sequencing was PBMCs, either bulk or a sorted T-cell subset (CD4+, CD8+, memory, or dextramer-sorted; not recorded which), taken on the day of the first yellow fever vaccination. These receptors were collected from a man between 18 and 35 years old who received the YFV17D yellow fever vaccine. Each CDR3 is given with its conserved first and last residue. A D gene is named only where the DNA matches it firmly. The size of a clone is reported for some rows only, either as once, few or many, or as a class for expanded clones.

clone_size	cdr3_length	v_call	j_call	d_call	cdr3_nt	cdr3_aa
many	14	TRBV11-2	TRBJ2-2	NA	TGTGCCAGCAGCTTAGATGGGGCGCCCGGGGAGCTGTTTTTT	CASSLDGAPGELFF
NA	13	TRBV29-1	TRBJ1-1	TRBD1	TGCAGTGCTAGGGGGCTTACGAACACTGAAGCTTTCTTT	CSARGLTNTEAFF
many	14	TRBV6-2/TRBV6-3	TRBJ2-7	TRBD2	TGTGCCAGCAGTTACGAGACTAGCACCTACGAGCAGTACTTC	CASSYETSTYEQYF
many	14	TRBV18	TRBJ1-2	TRBD1	TGTGCCAGCTCACCCGGACAGGACCTCTATGGCTACACCTTC	CASSPGQDLYGYTF
NA	15	TRBV4-1	TRBJ2-4	NA	TGCGCCAGCAGCCGAACCCAGGGGCTGAACAACATTCAGTACTTC	CASSRTQGLNNIQYF
many	17	TRBV11-2	TRBJ1-2	NA	TGTGCCAGCAGCTTAGAAGGGCCAGGGGCCTCTAACTATGGCTACACCTTC	CASSLEGPGASNYGYTF
many	18	TRBV18	TRBJ2-1	NA	TGTGCCAGCTCACCAGAGTTGGCCCTGGCGGAGTCCTACAATGAGCAGTTCTTC	CASSPELALAESYNEQFF
many	12	TRBV20-1	TRBJ1-2	NA	TGCAGTGCTAGCCCGGATAACTATGGCTACACCTTC	CSASPDNYGYTF
many	15	TRBV20-1	TRBJ1-4	NA	TGCAGTGCTAGAGCCTCCGGGCCCCTTGATGAAAAACTGTTTTTT	CSARASGPLDEKLFF
NA	15	TRBV5-4	TRBJ2-1	NA	TGTGCCAGCAGGAGGGGGGCCAGTTCCTACAATGAGCAGTTCTTC	CASRRGASSYNEQFF
NA	17	TRBV7-8	TRBJ2-1	NA	TGTGCCAGCAGCTTAGGGACGGTCCCAGGCTCCTACAATGAGCAGTTCTTC	CASSLGTVPGSYNEQFF
many	14	TRBV7-3	TRBJ1-1	TRBD1	TGTGCCAGCAGCCAGGGACAGGCAGGGACTGAAGCTTTCTTT	CASSQGQAGTEAFF
many	14	TRBV7-2	TRBJ1-2	NA	TGTGCCAGCAGCTTAGGGACCGGGGACTATGGCTACACCTTC	CASSLGTGDYGYTF
many	15	TRBV18	TRBJ1-1	TRBD1	TGTGCCAGCTCGTCAGGGGGAACCATGAACACTGAAGCTTTCTTT	CASSSGGTMNTEAFF
many	16	TRBV29-1	TRBJ1-3	TRBD1	TGCAGCGTTGCCAGCAGGGGGCTTGGCGCTGGAAACACCATATATTTT	CSVASRGLGAGNTIYF
many	14	TRBV7-8	TRBJ2-7	TRBD1	TGTGCCAGCCAGGGGGACAGCGCAACCTACGAGCAGTACTTC	CASQGDSATYEQYF
many	13	TRBV6-4	TRBJ2-6	NA	TGTGCCAGCAGCTCCTCTGGGGCCAACGTCCTGACTTTC	CASSSSGANVLTF
many	15	TRBV5-1	TRBJ1-1	NA	TGCGCCAGCAGCTTGATTCCGGGATTGAACACTGAAGCTTTCTTT	CASSLIPGLNTEAFF
many	15	TRBV6-2/TRBV6-3	TRBJ2-1	TRBD1	TGTGCCAGCAGTTATTCCGACAGGGTCTACAATGAGCAGTTCTTC	CASSYSDRVYNEQFF
many	14	TRBV19	TRBJ2-5	NA	TGTGCCAGTAGCGGGGCGTCAGGGAAAGAGACCCAGTACTTC	CASSGASGKETQYF
few	15	TRBV7-2	TRBJ2-3	NA	TGTGCCAGCACCAAACCGGGACACCGCACAGATACGCAGTATTTT	CASTKPGHRTDTQYF
many	13	TRBV6-1	TRBJ1-2	NA	TGTGCCAGCAGTCAAACAGGGAACTATGGCTACACCTTC	CASSQTGNYGYTF
many	14	TRBV4-1	TRBJ1-1	NA	TGCGCCAGCAGCCAACCATTAACAAACACTGAAGCTTTCTTT	CASSQPLTNTEAFF
many	15	TRBV4-1	TRBJ1-5	TRBD1	TGCGCCAGCAGCCCCACAGGGGGAAGGAACCAGCCCCAGCATTTT	CASSPTGGRNQPQHF
many	16	TRBV3-1	TRBJ2-3	TRBD2	TGTGCCAGCAGCCAAGGGCTAGCGGGGGTTCAAGATACGCAGTATTTT	CASSQGLAGVQDTQYF
NA	14	TRBV3-1	TRBJ1-5	NA	TGTGCCAGCAGCCAAGATTCGGTGAATCAGCCCCAGCATTTT	CASSQDSVNQPQHF
many	14	TRBV5-8	TRBJ1-1	NA	TGTGCCAGCAGCTTAATGCGAGGGAACACTGAAGCTTTCTTT	CASSLMRGNTEAFF
few	14	TRBV5-1	TRBJ1-6	TRBD1	TGCGCCAGCAGCCCGGGACAGGACAGTTCACCCCTCCACTTT	CASSPGQDSSPLHF
many	13	TRBV4-3	TRBJ1-4	NA	TGCGCCAGCAGCCAAGTCGAGGGGGAAAAACTGTTTTTT	CASSQVEGEKLFF
many	15	TRBV20-1	TRBJ2-5	TRBD2	TGCAGTGCTAGAGTTCCTAGCGGGGGCCAAGAGACCCAGTACTTC	CSARVPSGGQETQYF
many	18	TRBV4-1	TRBJ2-3	NA	TGCGCCAGCAGCCAATTTTTTTCCGGGCCCCCCGGGACAGATACGCAGTATTTT	CASSQFFSGPPGTDTQYF
many	17	TRBV24-1	TRBJ2-3	TRBD1	TGTGCCACCAGTGATACCCGGGACAGGGGTGGGACAGATACGCAGTATTTT	CATSDTRDRGGTDTQYF
many	15	TRBV27	TRBJ1-4	NA	TGTGCCAGCAGTTTATCGTGGAATATTGGGGAAAAACTGTTTTTT	CASSLSWNIGEKLFF
many	15	TRBV19	TRBJ1-5	TRBD1	TGTGCCAGTAGTATGGGGACAGGGGGCGCGGAGCCCCAGCATTTT	CASSMGTGGAEPQHF
few	13	TRBV20-1	TRBJ1-5	NA	TGCAGTGCTAGAGGCGGGGGGTACCAGCCCCAGCATTTT	CSARGGGYQPQHF
many	14	TRBV24-1	TRBJ1-2	NA	TGTGCCACCAGTGGAGGCGGATGGGACTATGGCTACACCTTC	CATSGGGWDYGYTF